This TCR beta chain appears in the sequencing data of a study of somatic mutations in cytotoxic T cells in rheumatoid arthritis. Study at large: No treatment had yet been given when patient blood (roughly 31 ml EDTA) was drawn, right after diagnosis. Including V beta1+ cells that were sequenced for TCRB, some T-cell populations stained with V beta antibodies were flow-sorted at nearly 100% purity. General study findings and limits: Increasing age coincided with elevated CD8+ clonality among rheumatoid arthritis patients, though not among healthy controls.

TCRdb keeps only in-frame clones here, not all; method: immunoSEQ multiplex PCR. The table records around 15,000 clones, roughly four fifths of them present only once. About this clone itself: Its target is not known.

Germline V lookup: CDR1 MNHNY, CDR2 SVGAGI (reference sequence). V lost 10 bases and J 3 bases, leaving 18 bases between the germline ends. The CDR3 extends over 14 amino acids. The sequencing sample was made of CD8+ T cells sorted from blood. The chain employs TRBV6-6 and TRBJ1-1; D perhaps matches TRBD1 (5 bases). The source is an adult with rheumatoid arthritis. The DNA for the CDR3 is TGTGCCACAACCTCAGGGTTCGGGTACACTGAAGCTTTCTTT. Translating it yields CATTSGFGYTEAFF.